This record concerns one TCR beta chain sequence. This CDR3 is 11 amino acids long. V shed 3 bases and J shed 11 bases, with 13 bases lying between them. Germline values: CDR1 DFQATT, CDR2 SNEGSKA (reference sequence). These data originate in a study of blood T cell repertoires in COVID-19. Study background: The origin of the acute and convalescent COVID-19 samples was the United States, Italy and Spain. In each case, the material was cDNA or gDNA derived from T cells, B-cell-depleted T cells, or PBMCs.

Original methodology: Reference gene primer amplification yielded estimated nucleated cell counts. The data were produced by immunoSEQ multiplex PCR, yet TCRdb's version contains in-frame clones alone and is incomplete. V and J calls and clone size are given by that table; D and trimming were obtained from the DNA. The sample lists roughly 77,000 clones, more than 60% occurring once. The sequenced material came from peripheral blood. This chain connects TRBV20-1 to TRBJ1-1, with no clear D. This TCR was sampled from a human donor in a cohort sampled during active COVID-19. Here the CDR3 reads CSARTIGEAFF. In DNA form, the CDR3 reads TGCAGTGCTAGGACGATCGGGGAGGCTTTCTTT.